The clone carrying this T cell receptor (beta chain) was observed a single time. What it binds is not known. This same CDR3 is encoded by further DNA sequences in the sample. The record originates from a study of shared clonotypes between healthy human individuals. As for the study in general: Each donor had three CD4 naive, three CD4 memory, two CD8 naive and one CD8 memory plate.

Profiled with immunoSEQ multiplex PCR; TCRdb holds only in-frame clones, not every one. The data hold more than 2,000,000 clones, with around 94% observed a single time. Study-level points and caveats: At large depth, rarefaction still showed sorted-subset sequencing to be incomplete.

V dropped 4 bases and J dropped 1 base, with 7 bases sitting between them. Germline loops: CDR1 SNHLY, CDR2 FYNNEI. This CDR3 spans 14 amino acids. Every donor was a Caucasian adult from Nashville, Tennessee. Into CD45RA+ naive and CD45RA-negative memory subsets, the CD4+ cells were split. The receptor was derived from a man in his late teens or twenties in good health. V and J are TRBV2 and TRBJ2-2; a weak D match, TRBD1 (5 bases). Sequenced material: naive CD4+ T cells sorted from blood. The subset is: CD45RA+ positively selected. CDR3 bases: TGTGCCAGCAGTGGCGACAGGAACACCGGGGAGCTGTTTTTT. This gives the protein CASSGDRNTGELFF.